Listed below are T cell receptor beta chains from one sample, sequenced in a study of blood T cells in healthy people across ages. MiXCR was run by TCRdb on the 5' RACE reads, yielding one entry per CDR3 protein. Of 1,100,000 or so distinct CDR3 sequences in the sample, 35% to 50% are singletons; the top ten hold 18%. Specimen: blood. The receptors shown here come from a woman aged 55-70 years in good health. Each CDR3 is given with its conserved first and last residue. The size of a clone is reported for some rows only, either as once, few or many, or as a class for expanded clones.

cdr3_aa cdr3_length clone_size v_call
CASSLGLGGGETQYF 15 NA TRBV7-3
CASSSSGGARLTNTEAFF 18 once TRBV28
CATIGGLSDGYTF 13 NA TRBV7-6
CASSPGLRSETQYF 14 NA TRBV5-4
CASSSGRAASRFNEQYF 17 NA TRBV27
CASSIGDNEQFF 12 NA TRBV19
CASSATELQYF 11 few TRBV28
CASSETGTATDTQYF 15 NA TRBV11-2
CSAGRGDRGYNEQFF 15 few TRBV20-1
CASSLTGTSGGTDTQYF 17 few TRBV7-3
CAWSVSQFNQPQHF 14 once TRBV30
CASSPSGSHEQFF 13 NA TRBV7-7
CAWRLMLDEQFF 12 NA TRBV30
CASSLVGQGPRSSQFF 16 NA TRBV5-5
CATSRDVGASYNEQFF 16 NA TRBV15
CASSLDQYEQYF 12 NA TRBV7-2
CASSLYSGGDYNEQFF 16 NA TRBV28
CATRAFWGGNQPQHF 15 NA TRBV24-1
CASSQDSSGSYEQYF 15 NA TRBV3-1
CSARDGFQYTDTQYF 15 NA TRBV20-1
CASSAGTGGFYEQYF 15 NA TRBV19
CASSPTKGTSGRIYNEQYF 19 NA TRBV5-6
CASSSPLEGGPSHEQYF 17 NA TRBV7-2
CASSDKGETYEQYF 14 few TRBV6-2/TRBV6-3
CASGSASGHTDTQYF 15 NA TRBV2
CASSSPTASGRNEQFF 16 NA TRBV7-2
CASSYRRERRQFF 13 NA TRBV6-2/TRBV6-3
CASSLGTANYNEQFF 15 few TRBV3-1
CAISGRRDRTGEVEQYF 17 NA TRBV10-3
CSAGPRGRDYEQYF 14 NA TRBV20-1
CASSSSEVAAYYEQYF 16 few TRBV13
CASSPNAGYGYTF 13 many TRBV7-2
CASSLSGDSRAFF 13 few TRBV27
CASSVSRTDTQYF 13 NA TRBV12-3/TRBV12-4
CASNYQLQGPYNEQFF 16 NA TRBV12-3/TRBV12-4
CATSDTGTAFADTQYF 16 NA TRBV24-1
CASSFPRSKQETQYF 15 NA TRBV28
CSATLETQYF 10 NA TRBV20-1
CASKTGTEISTYEQYF 16 NA TRBV10-1
CASSHGQGSDTQYF 14 NA TRBV3-1
CASSSGTAAKNIQYF 15 NA TRBV7-9
CARQGSGANVLTF 13 NA TRBV2